Each of the 22 T cell receptor beta chains below was sequenced from the same sample in a study of cytomegalovirus exposure and HLA in healthy donors. Primers: 60 Vbeta forward and 13 Jbeta reverse. The table came from immunoSEQ multiplex PCR; TCRdb's copy has only in-frame clones and leaves some out. This sample yields about 120,000 clones, of which approximately 80% are seen a single time; more than 10% belongs to the top ten. Sequencing input: PBMCs. These TCRs come from a woman between 35 and 50 years old in good health and CMV-seropositive.

The rearrangement joins TRBV6-1 to TRBJ1-2, with D uncertain. The CDR3 is made up of 11 amino acids. V dropped 9 bases and J dropped 8 bases, with 13 bases sitting between them. CDR1 is MNHNS, CDR2 SASEGT, per germline. The CDR3 reads CARGDGYGYTF. The CDR3 DNA is TGTGCCAGGGGAGATGGGTACGGCTACACCTTC.

There are a few counts of this clone. The chain links TRBV27 to TRBJ1-1, with D maybe TRBD1 (5 bases). The germline V and J ends were trimmed by 5 bases and 6 bases, with 16 bases remaining between them. The CDR3 loop spans 14 amino acids. Germline values: CDR1 MNHEY, CDR2 SMNVEV (reference sequence). The CDR3 reads CASSRAGFLPEAFF. CDR3 nucleotides: TGTGCCAGCAGTAGGGCAGGGTTTTTACCTGAAGCTTTCTTT.

The chain has TRBV27 and TRBJ1-1; D call uncertain. From germline, CDR1 is MNHEY and CDR2 SMNVEV (reference sequence). V was trimmed by 5 bases and J by 1 base, leaving 8 bases between them. CDR3 size: 13 residues. DNA for the CDR3: TGTGCCAGCAGTCTCAACAGGAACACTGAAGCTTTCTTT. Its protein is CASSLNRNTEAFF.

V gene TRBV2 combines with J gene TRBJ1-3, with D tentatively TRBD1 (5 bases). The germline CDR1 and CDR2 sequences are SNHLY and FYNNEI. V lost 10 bases to trimming and J lost 2 bases, with 18 bases between them. The CDR3 totals 15 residues. DNA for the CDR3: TGTGCCAACGGGGGAGCGGAACGGGCTGGAAACACCATATATTTT. Encoded protein: CANGGAERAGNTIYF.

The chain has TRBV5-1 and TRBJ1-4; D remains unclear. Germline CDR1 reads SGHRS; CDR2 reads YFSETQ. There are 16 residues in the CDR3. The V and J ends lost 5 bases and 2 bases respectively, with 16 bases between them. CDR3 region: CASRRGQTPTNEKLFF. CDR3 bases: TGCGCCAGCAGGCGGGGTCAGACCCCTACTAATGAAAAACTGTTTTTT.

This chain connects TRBV27 to TRBJ2-2, with a tentative D call TRBD2 (6 bases). The CDR3 totals 15 residues. Germline V gene data show CDR1 as MNHEY and CDR2 as SMNVEV (reference sequence). Trimming took 1 base from V and 6 from J, leaving 12 bases between them. CDR3 sequence reads: CASSLLRGYPGELFF. Written as DNA, the CDR3 is TGTGCCAGCAGTTTATTACGGGGGTACCCCGGGGAGCTGTTTTTT.

V usage is TRBV5-4 and J usage is TRBJ1-1; 8 nucleotides match TRBD1. The CDR3 extends over 15 amino acids. With V trimmed by 4 bases and J by 2 bases, 7 bases remained unmatched. Looked up from germline, CDR1 is SGHNT and CDR2 is YYREEE (reference sequence). In nucleotides, the CDR3 is TGTGCCAGCAGCCCGAGACAGGGGTTTAACACTGAAGCTTTCTTT. It is translated as CASSPRQGFNTEAFF.

The CDR3 spells CAWMSLVVGARGYTF. The CDR3 DNA reads as TGTGCCTGGATGTCGTTGGTAGTGGGGGCGCGTGGCTACACCTTC. The genes are TRBV30 and TRBJ1-2; D might be TRBD1 (6 bases). This CDR3 has 15 residues. The germline V gene has CDR1 GTSNPN and CDR2 SVGIG (reference sequence). The V gene lost 4 bases and the J gene lost 7 bases, with 22 bases spanning the gap.

The chain links TRBV2 to TRBJ1-1; 9 bases are shared with TRBD1. CDR1 and CDR2 from the germline V gene are SNHLY and FYNNEI. With V trimmed by 8 bases and J by 5 bases, 12 bases remained unmatched. The CDR3 loop spans 15 amino acids. Here the CDR3 reads CASLRDRAIGTEAFF. Written as DNA, the CDR3 is TGTGCCAGCCTCCGGGACAGGGCAATTGGGACTGAAGCTTTCTTT.

J is TRBJ2-5 and V is TRBV19, with 9 positions matching TRBD2. The CDR3 totals 16 residues. CDR1 is LNHDA, CDR2 SQIVND, per germline (reference sequence). V lost 5 bases to trimming and J lost 5 bases; unmatched junction nucleotides: 12. The CDR3 DNA follows: TGTGCCAGTAGTTTGGGCGGGGGGGCAGGCCAGGAGACCCAGTACTTC. This encodes CASSLGGGAGQETQYF.

In nucleotides, the CDR3 is TGTGCCAGCAGTTATTTTCGGACAGGGCCCTATGGCTACACCTTC. Translating it yields CASSYFRTGPYGYTF. The rearrangement uses TRBV6-6 and TRBJ1-2; 8 positions match TRBD1. After removal of 3 bases from V and 4 bases from J, the junction contained 7 bases not matched to a gene. The CDR3 runs to 15 residues. Germline assignment: CDR1 MNHNY and CDR2 SVGAGI (reference sequence).

The chain uses TRBV30 and TRBJ2-5; the D gene is possibly TRBD1 (6 bases). The J call could be wrong; TRBJ2-7 is a better fit for the DNA end. Per the germline V gene, CDR1 is GTSNPN and CDR2 is SVGIG (reference sequence). This CDR3 has 16 residues. Here the CDR3 reads CAWRPRPPGTLYEQYF. CDR3 nucleotide sequence: TGTGCCTGGAGACCTCGCCCCCCCGGGACACTCTACGAGCAGTACTTC.

This chain joins TRBV30 and TRBJ1-4; 10 nucleotides align to TRBD1. This CDR3 spans 13 amino acids. Germline loops: CDR1 GTSNPN, CDR2 SVGIG (reference sequence). With 5 bases clipped from V and 8 bases from J, the junction kept 5 bases outside the gene matches. The CDR3 protein is CAWRQGAAEKLFF. In DNA, the CDR3 is TGTGCCTGGCGACAGGGGGCGGCGGAAAAACTGTTTTTT.

The gene calls are TRBV5-5 and TRBJ1-3; D remains ambiguous. With 4 bases removed from V and 6 bases from J, the gap between germline ends came to 11 bases. The CDR3 spans 13 residues. CDR1 SGHKS and CDR2 YYEKEE come from the germline V gene (reference sequence). DNA for the CDR3: TGTGCCAGCAGCCCGGGTTTGGTAAACACCATATATTTT. It codes for CASSPGLVNTIYF.

The genes are TRBV6-6 and TRBJ2-2, with D possibly matching TRBD1 (5 bases). The V and J ends lost 6 bases and 2 bases respectively, with 10 bases between them. CDR1 MNHNY and CDR2 SVGAGI come from the germline V gene (reference sequence). CDR3 size: 14 residues. CDR3 coding DNA: TGTGCCAGCAGGAAGGACACTAACACCGGGGAGCTGTTTTTT. Encoded protein: CASRKDTNTGELFF.

This sequence joins TRBV5-1 and TRBJ2-2; 8 bases fit TRBD1. Germline-derived CDR1 and CDR2 are SGHRS and YFSETQ. This CDR3 has 15 residues. The trim removed 8 bases at V and 4 bases at J, leaving 10 bases unmatched. CDR3 nucleotide sequence: TGCGCCAGTCAAAAGGGGCAGGGGGCCACCGGGGAGCTGTTTTTT. Protein product: CASQKGQGATGELFF.

The rearrangement joins TRBV6-4 to TRBJ1-1; the D gene is possibly TRBD1 (6 bases). The germline V gene has CDR1 MRHNA and CDR2 SNTAGT. With 5 bases removed from V and 2 bases from J, the gap between germline ends came to 15 bases. This CDR3 is 15 amino acids long. CDR3 coding DNA: TGTGCCAGCAGTCTGGAGGCGGACAGAAACACTGAAGCTTTCTTT. This translates into CASSLEADRNTEAFF.

This clone has just a few counts. The rearrangement joins TRBV2 to TRBJ1-1; tentative D call: TRBD1 (5 bases). This CDR3 has 14 residues. Trimming took 4 bases from V and 2 from J, leaving 11 bases between them. Germline V gives CDR1 SNHLY, CDR2 FYNNEI. The DNA of the CDR3 is TGTGCCAGCAGTGGGTTACAGGTAAACACTGAAGCTTTCTTT. Its translation is CASSGLQVNTEAFF.

The chain is built from TRBV30 and TRBJ2-5, with 12 bases matching TRBD2. Germline values: CDR1 GTSNPN, CDR2 SVGIG (reference sequence). The CDR3 extends over 15 amino acids. With 5 bases clipped from V and 4 bases from J, the junction kept 8 bases outside the gene matches. In DNA, the CDR3 is TGTGCCTGGGAAAGGACTAGCGGGGTTGTAGAGACCCAGTACTTC. As protein: CAWERTSGVVETQYF.

The gene calls are TRBV18 and TRBJ2-7, with 7 bases matching TRBD2. Trimming removed 6 bases from V and 5 bases from J; junction bases left unmatched: 10. The CDR3 extends over 14 amino acids. In germline, CDR1 is KGHSH, CDR2 LQKENI. The CDR3 nucleotides read TGTGCCAGCTCCCCTTATGCGGGAGCCGACGAGCAGTACTTC. Protein: CASSPYAGADEQYF.

The chain recombines TRBV5-1 with TRBJ1-1; possibly TRBD1 for D (5 bases). With 4 bases removed from V and 0 bases from J, the gap between germline ends came to 13 bases. Germline-derived CDR1 and CDR2 are SGHRS and YFSETQ. CDR3 length: 15 amino acids. The CDR3 coding sequence is TGCGCCAGCAGCCTTAACGGAGGGGTGAACACTGAAGCTTTCTTT. Translated, it gives CASSLNGGVNTEAFF.

The J gene is TRBJ1-3, the V gene TRBV7-9, with a tentative D call TRBD1 (6 bases). The CDR3 runs to 17 residues. Per germline, CDR1 SEHNR and CDR2 FQNEAQ (reference sequence). V lost 3 bases and J lost 1, with 16 bases in between. The CDR3 loop reads CASSFGGRQGSGNTIYF. The CDR3 coding sequence is TGTGCCAGCAGCTTCGGTGGGCGCCAGGGGTCTGGAAACACCATATATTTT.